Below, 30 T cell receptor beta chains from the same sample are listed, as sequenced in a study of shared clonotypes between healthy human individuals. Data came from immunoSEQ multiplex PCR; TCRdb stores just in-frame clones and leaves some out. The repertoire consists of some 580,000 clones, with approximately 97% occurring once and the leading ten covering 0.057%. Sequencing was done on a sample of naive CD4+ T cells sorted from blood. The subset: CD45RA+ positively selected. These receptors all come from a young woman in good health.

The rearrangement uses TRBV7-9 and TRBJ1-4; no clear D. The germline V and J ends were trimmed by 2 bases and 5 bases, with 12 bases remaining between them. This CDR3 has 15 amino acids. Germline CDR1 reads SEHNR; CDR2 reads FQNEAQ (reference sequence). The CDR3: CASSLSSSPNEKLFF. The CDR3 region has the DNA TGTGCCAGCAGCTTAAGCTCCTCACCGAATGAAAAACTGTTTTTT.

The CDR3 nucleotides read TGTGCCATCAGTGATTGGGACCGGGACAATGAGCAGTTCTTC. Translation gives CAISDWDRDNEQFF. The J gene is TRBJ2-1, the V gene TRBV10-3, with D perhaps TRBD1 or TRBD2 (5 bases each). Trimming shortened V by 3 bases and J by 5 bases, and 11 bases separated the two germline ends. The germline CDR1 and CDR2 sequences are ENHRY and SYGVKD. The CDR3 is 14 residues long.

CDR3 protein: CASSQEGGTEAFF. Written as DNA, the CDR3 is TGTGCCAGCAGCCAAGAAGGAGGTACCGAAGCTTTCTTT. The chain is built from TRBV14 and TRBJ1-1; no firm D call. The V gene's germline CDR1 is SGHDN and CDR2 FVKESK. The CDR3 has 13 residues. V lost 0 bases and J lost 8, with 10 bases in between.

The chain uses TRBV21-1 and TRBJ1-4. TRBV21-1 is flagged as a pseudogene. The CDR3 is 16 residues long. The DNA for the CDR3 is TGTGCCAGCAGCAAAGGCACCGTAAACTTTAATGAAAAACTGTTTTTT. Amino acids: CASSKGTVNFNEKLFF.

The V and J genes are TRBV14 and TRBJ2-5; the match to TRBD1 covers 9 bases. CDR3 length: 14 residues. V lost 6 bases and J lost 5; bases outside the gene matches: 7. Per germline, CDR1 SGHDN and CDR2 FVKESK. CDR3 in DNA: TGTGCCAGCAGGCACAGGGGGCGAGGGGAGACCCAGTACTTC. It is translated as CASRHRGRGETQYF. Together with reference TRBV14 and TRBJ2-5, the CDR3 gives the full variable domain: EAGVTQFPSHSVIEKGQTVTLRCDPISGHDNLYWYRRVMGKEIKFLLHFVKESKQDESGMPNNRFLAERTGGTYSTLKVQPAELEDSGVYFCASRHRGRGETQYFGPGTRLLVL.

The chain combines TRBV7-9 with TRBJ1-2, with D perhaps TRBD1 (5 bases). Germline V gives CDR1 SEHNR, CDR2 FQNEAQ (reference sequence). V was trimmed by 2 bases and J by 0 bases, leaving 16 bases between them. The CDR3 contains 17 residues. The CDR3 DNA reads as TGTGCCAGCAGCTTACGAGGCAGGGAGCCAGCTAACTATGGCTACACCTTC. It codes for CASSLRGREPANYGYTF.

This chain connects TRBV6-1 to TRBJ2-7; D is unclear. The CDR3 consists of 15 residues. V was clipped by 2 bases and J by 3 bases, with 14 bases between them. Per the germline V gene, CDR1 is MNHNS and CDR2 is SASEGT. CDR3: CASSEFPKSRYEQYF. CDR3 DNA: TGTGCCAGCAGTGAATTCCCAAAAAGCCGCTACGAGCAGTACTTC.

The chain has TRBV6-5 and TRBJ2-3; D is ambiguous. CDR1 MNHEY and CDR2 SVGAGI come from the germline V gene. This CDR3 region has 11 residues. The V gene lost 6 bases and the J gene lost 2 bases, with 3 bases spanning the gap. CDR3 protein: CASRTTDTQYF. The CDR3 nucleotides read TGTGCCAGCAGAACCACAGATACGCAGTATTTT.

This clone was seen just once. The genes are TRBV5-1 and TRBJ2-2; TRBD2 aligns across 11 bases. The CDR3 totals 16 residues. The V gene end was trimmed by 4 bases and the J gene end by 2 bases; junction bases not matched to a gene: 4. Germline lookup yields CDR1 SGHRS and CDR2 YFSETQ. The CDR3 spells CASSRGTSGNTGELFF. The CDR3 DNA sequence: TGCGCCAGCAGCAGGGGGACTAGCGGTAACACCGGGGAGCTGTTTTTT.

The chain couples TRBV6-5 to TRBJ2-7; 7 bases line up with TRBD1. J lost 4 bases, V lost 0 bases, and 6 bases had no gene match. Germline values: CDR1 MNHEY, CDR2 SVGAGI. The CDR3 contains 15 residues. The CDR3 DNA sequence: TGTGCCAGCAGTTACTCACAGGGGCGTGCGTACGAGCAGTACTTC. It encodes CASSYSQGRAYEQYF.

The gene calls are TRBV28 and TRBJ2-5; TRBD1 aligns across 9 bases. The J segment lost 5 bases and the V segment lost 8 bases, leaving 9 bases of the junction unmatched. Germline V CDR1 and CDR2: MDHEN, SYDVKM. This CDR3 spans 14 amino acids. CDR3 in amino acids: CASGYRGRGETQYF. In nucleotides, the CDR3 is TGTGCCAGCGGCTACAGGGGGCGTGGGGAGACCCAGTACTTC.

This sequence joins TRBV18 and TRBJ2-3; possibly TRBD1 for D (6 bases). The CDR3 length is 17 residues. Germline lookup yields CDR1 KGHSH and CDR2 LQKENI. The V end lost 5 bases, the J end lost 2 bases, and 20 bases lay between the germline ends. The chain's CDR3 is CASSSTRPGHNTDTQYF. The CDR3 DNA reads TGTGCCAGCTCATCTACCCGGCCGGGACACAACACAGATACGCAGTATTTT.

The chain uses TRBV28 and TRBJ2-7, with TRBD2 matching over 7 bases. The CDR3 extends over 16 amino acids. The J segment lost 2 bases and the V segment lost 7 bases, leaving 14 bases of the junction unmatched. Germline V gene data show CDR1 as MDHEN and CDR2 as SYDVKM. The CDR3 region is CASTLGGVGTAYEQYF. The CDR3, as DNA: TGTGCCAGCACCCTGGGGGGGGTGGGCACCGCCTACGAGCAGTACTTC.

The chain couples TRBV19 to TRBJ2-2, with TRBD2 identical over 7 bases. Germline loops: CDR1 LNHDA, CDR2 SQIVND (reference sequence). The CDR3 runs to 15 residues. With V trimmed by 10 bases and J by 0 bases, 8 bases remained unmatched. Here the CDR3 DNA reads TGTGCCAACCGAGGGAGGGACTCGAACACCGGGGAGCTGTTTTTT. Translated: CANRGRDSNTGELFF.

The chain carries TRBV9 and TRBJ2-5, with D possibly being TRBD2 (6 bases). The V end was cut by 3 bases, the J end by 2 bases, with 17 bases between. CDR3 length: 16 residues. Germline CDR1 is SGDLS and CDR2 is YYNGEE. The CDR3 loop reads CASSARTGVRQETQYF. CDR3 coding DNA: TGTGCCAGCAGCGCCCGGACGGGGGTAAGACAAGAGACCCAGTACTTC.

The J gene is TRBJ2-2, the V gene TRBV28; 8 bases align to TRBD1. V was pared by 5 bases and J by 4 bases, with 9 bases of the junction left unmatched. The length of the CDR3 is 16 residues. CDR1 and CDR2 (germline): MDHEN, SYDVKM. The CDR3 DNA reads TGTGCCAGCAGTAGCCCAGGGGGCGAAATCACCGGGGAGCTGTTTTTT. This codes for CASSSPGGEITGELFF.

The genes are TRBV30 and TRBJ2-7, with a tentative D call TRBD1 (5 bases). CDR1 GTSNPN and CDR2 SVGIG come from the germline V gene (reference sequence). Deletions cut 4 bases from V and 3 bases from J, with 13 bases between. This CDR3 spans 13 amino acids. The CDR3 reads CAWNRQFRYEQYF. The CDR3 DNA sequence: TGTGCCTGGAATCGACAGTTTCGCTACGAGCAGTACTTC.

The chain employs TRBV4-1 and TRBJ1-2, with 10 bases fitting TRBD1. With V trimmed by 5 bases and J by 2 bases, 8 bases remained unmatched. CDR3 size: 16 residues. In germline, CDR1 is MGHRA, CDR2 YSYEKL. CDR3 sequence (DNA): TGCGCCAGCAGCGAACCCGGGACAGGGGACAACTATGGCTACACCTTC. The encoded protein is CASSEPGTGDNYGYTF.

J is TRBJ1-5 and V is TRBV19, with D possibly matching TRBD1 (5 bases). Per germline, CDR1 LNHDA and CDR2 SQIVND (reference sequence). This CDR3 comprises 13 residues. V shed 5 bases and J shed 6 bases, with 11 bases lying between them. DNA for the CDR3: TGTGCCAGTAGTGAACAGGCTGGTCAGCCCCAGCATTTT. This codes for CASSEQAGQPQHF.

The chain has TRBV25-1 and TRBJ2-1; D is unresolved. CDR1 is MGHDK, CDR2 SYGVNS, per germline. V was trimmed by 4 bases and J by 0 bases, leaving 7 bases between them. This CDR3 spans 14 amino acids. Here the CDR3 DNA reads TGTGCCAGCAGTGCCCCAAGCTCCTACAATGAGCAGTTCTTC. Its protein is CASSAPSSYNEQFF.

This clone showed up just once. The CDR3 protein is CASSLGVANYGYTF. The CDR3 DNA reads as TGTGCCAGCAGCTTGGGGGTAGCTAACTATGGCTACACCTTC. The chain carries TRBV5-5 and TRBJ1-2; no firm D call. V was clipped by 0 bases and J by 0 bases, with 6 bases between them. The CDR3 consists of 14 residues. Germline-derived CDR1 and CDR2 are SGHKS and YYEKEE (reference sequence). Full variable domain (missing parts from reference TRBV5-5 and TRBJ1-2): DAGVTQSPTHLIKTRGQQVTLRCSPISGHKSVSWYQQVLGQGPQFIFQYYEKEERGRGNFPDRFSARQFPNYSSELNVNALLLGDSALYLCASSLGVANYGYTFGSGTRLTVV.

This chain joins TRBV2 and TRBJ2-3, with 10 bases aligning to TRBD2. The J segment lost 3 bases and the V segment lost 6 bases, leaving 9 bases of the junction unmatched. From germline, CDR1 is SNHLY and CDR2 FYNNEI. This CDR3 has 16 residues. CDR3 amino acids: CASRWGLAGDTDTQYF. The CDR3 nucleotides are TGTGCCAGCAGGTGGGGGCTAGCGGGAGATACAGATACGCAGTATTTT.

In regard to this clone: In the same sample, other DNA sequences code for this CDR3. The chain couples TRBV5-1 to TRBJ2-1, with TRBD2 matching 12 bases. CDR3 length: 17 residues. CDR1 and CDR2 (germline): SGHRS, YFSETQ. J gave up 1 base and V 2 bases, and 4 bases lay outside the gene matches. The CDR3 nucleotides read TGCGCCAGCAGCTTACTAGCGGGAGGTGGATCCTACAATGAGCAGTTCTTC. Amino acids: CASSLLAGGGSYNEQFF.

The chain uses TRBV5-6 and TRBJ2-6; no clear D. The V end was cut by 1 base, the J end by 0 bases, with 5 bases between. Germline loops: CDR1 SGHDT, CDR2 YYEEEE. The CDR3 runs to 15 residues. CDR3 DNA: TGTGCCAGCAGCTTGAGAGACTCTGGGGCCAACGTCCTGACTTTC. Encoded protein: CASSLRDSGANVLTF.

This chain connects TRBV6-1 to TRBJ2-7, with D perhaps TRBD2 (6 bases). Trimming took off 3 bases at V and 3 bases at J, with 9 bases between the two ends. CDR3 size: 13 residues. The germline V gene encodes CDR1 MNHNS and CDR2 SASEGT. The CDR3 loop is CASSEGTRYEQYF. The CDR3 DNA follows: TGTGCCAGCAGTGAGGGGACTCGCTACGAGCAGTACTTC.

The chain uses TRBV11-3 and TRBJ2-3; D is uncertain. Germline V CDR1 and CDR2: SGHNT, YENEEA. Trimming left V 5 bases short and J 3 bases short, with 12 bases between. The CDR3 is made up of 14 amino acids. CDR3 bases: TGTGCCAGCAGCCCAGGTTTTGGGACAGATACGCAGTATTTT. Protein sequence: CASSPGFGTDTQYF. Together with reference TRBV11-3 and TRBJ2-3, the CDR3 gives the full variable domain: EAGVVQSPRYKIIEKKQPVAFWCNPISGHNTLYWYLQNLGQGPELLIRYENEEAVDDSQLPKDRFSAERLKGVDSTLKIQPAELGDSAVYLCASSPGFGTDTQYFGPGTRLTVL.

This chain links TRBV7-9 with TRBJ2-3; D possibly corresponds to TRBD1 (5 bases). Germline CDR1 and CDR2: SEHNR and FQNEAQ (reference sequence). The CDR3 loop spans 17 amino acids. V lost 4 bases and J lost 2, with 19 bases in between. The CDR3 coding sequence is TGTGCCAGCAGCTCTCGCCCCGAAGACAGCAACACAGATACGCAGTATTTT. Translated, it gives CASSSRPEDSNTDTQYF. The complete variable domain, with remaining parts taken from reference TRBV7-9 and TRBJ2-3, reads DTGVSQNPRHKITKRGQNVTFRCDPISEHNRLYWYRQTLGQGPEFLTYFQNEAQLEKSRLLSDRFSAERPKGSFSTLEIQRTEQGDSAMYLCASSSRPEDSNTDTQYFGPGTRLTVL.

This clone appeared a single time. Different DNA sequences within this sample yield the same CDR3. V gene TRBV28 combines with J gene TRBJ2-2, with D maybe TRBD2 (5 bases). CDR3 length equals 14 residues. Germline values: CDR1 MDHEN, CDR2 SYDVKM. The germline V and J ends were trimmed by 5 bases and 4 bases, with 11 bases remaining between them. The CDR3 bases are TGTGCCAGCAGTCTGCCGGGGAGCACCGGGGAGCTGTTTTTT. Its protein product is CASSLPGSTGELFF.

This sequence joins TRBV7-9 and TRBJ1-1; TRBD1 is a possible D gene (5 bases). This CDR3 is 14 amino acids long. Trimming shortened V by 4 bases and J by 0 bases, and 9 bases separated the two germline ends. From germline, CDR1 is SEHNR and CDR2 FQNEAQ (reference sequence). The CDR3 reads CASSSQGLNTEAFF. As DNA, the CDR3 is TGTGCCAGCAGCTCCCAGGGATTGAACACTGAAGCTTTCTTT.

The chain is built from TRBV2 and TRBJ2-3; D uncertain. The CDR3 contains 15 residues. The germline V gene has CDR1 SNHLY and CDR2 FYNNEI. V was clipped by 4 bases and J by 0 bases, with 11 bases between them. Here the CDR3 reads CASSVENASTDTQYF. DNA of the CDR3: TGTGCCAGCAGTGTAGAGAATGCTAGCACAGATACGCAGTATTTT.